These 15 T cell receptor beta chains originate from one sample sequenced in a study of Ad26.COV2.S vaccination and SARS-CoV-2 variants. Only in-frame clones appear in the TCRdb table, and some are missing; sequencing was by immunoSEQ multiplex PCR. The data show roughly 320,000 clones, about nine tenths seen once. This sample's treatment: roughly 19 received Ad26.COV2.S at low or high dose, single or two shots; about 5 received placebo; per-sample allocation not given. Each sample was drawn 63 days after the first injection (of vaccine or placebo). This material consisted of peripheral blood, taken in a trial of Ad26.COV2.S vaccine versus placebo. Receptors were obtained from a person between 18 and 60 years old who received the Ad26.COV2.S COVID-19 vaccine or a placebo.

This sequence joins TRBV5-1 and TRBJ2-7; 7 nucleotides agree with TRBD1. The J segment lost 0 bases and the V segment lost 4 bases, leaving 7 bases of the junction unmatched. This CDR3 contains 15 residues. Germline lookup yields CDR1 SGHRS and CDR2 YFSETQ. The CDR3 loop reads CASSPGTDLSYEQYF. Here the CDR3 DNA reads TGCGCCAGCAGCCCTGGGACAGATCTCTCCTACGAGCAGTACTTC.

J is TRBJ2-7 and V is TRBV11-2, with 7 bases fitting TRBD1. Trimming removed 0 bases from V and 2 bases from J; junction bases left unmatched: 13. Germline V gene data show CDR1 as SGHAT and CDR2 as FQNNGV. This CDR3 is 18 amino acids long. The CDR3, as DNA: TGTGCCAGCAGCTTAGATCTAAGGGTAGGACAGGCCCCCTACGAGCAGTACTTC. This gives the protein CASSLDLRVGQAPYEQYF.

With respect to this clone: Other DNA variants within this sample encode the same CDR3. CDR3 protein: CASSDSGGAYNEQFF. The CDR3 coding sequence is TGTGCCAGCAGTGACTCCGGGGGGGCCTACAATGAGCAGTTCTTC. The chain carries TRBV6-4 and TRBJ2-1, with TRBD2 matching 8 bases. Per germline, CDR1 MRHNA and CDR2 SNTAGT. The CDR3 is made up of 15 amino acids. The J segment lost 2 bases and the V segment lost 0 bases, leaving 0 bases of the junction unmatched.

The V gene is TRBV7-9, the J gene TRBJ1-4, with TRBD1 matching 10 bases. Trimming at V came to 5 bases and at J to 6 bases, leaving 9 bases not matched to a gene. Germline CDR1 is SEHNR and CDR2 is FQNEAQ (reference sequence). The CDR3 sequence is 16 residues long. CDR3 region: CASSRPGGTGDEKLFF. The CDR3, as DNA: TGTGCCAGCAGCCGGCCGGGCGGGACAGGGGATGAAAAACTGTTTTTT. Full variable domain (remainder filled in from reference TRBV7-9 and TRBJ1-4): DTGVSQNPRHKITKRGQNVTFRCDPISEHNRLYWYRQTLGQGPEFLTYFQNEAQLEKSRLLSDRFSAERPKGSFSTLEIQRTEQGDSAMYLCASSRPGGTGDEKLFFGSGTQLSVL.

The V call is TRBV6-5, the J call TRBJ2-7; no clear D gene. The V and J ends lost 6 bases and 3 bases respectively, with 12 bases between them. Looked up from germline, CDR1 is MNHEY and CDR2 is SVGAGI. This CDR3 spans 13 amino acids. CDR3 sequence (DNA): TGTGCCAGCAGGCGTTACACCCACTACGAGCAGTACTTC. It specifies CASRRYTHYEQYF.

This chain joins TRBV19 and TRBJ2-2; TRBD1 might be the D (6 bases). CDR3 length: 15 residues. V gave up 3 bases and J gave up 7 bases, with 15 bases separating them. Looked up from germline, CDR1 is LNHDA and CDR2 is SQIVND (reference sequence). In DNA, the CDR3 is TGTGCCAGTAGTATCTGGGGGCAAGTAGTCGGGGAGCTGTTTTTT. Its translation: CASSIWGQVVGELFF.

This clone occurred once. CDR3 amino acids: CASTIGGRDEQFF. CDR3 DNA: TGTGCCAGTACCATAGGGGGTCGGGATGAGCAGTTCTTC. The rearrangement joins TRBV19 to TRBJ2-1, with D possibly matching TRBD1 (6 bases). Germline V lookup: CDR1 LNHDA, CDR2 SQIVND (reference sequence). With 7 bases removed from V and 8 bases from J, the gap between germline ends came to 15 bases. This CDR3 is built from 13 residues.

The chain recombines TRBV12-3 or TRBV12-4 with TRBJ1-1; unclear D gene. The CDR3 runs to 12 residues. Trimming cost V 5 bases and J 5 bases, with 9 bases left between them. The CDR3, as DNA: TGTGCCAGCAGTGCAGACCAGACTGAAGCTTTCTTT. Protein: CASSADQTEAFF.

The chain links TRBV19 to TRBJ2-1; TRBD2 aligns across 8 bases. Germline V gene data show CDR1 as LNHDA and CDR2 as SQIVND (reference sequence). Trimming cost V 7 bases and J 4 bases; bases outside gene matches: 3. CDR3 size: 13 residues. CDR3: CASTGGPYNEQFF. Written as DNA, the CDR3 is TGTGCCAGTACGGGGGGGCCATACAATGAGCAGTTCTTC.

CDR3 in amino acids: CASSQASGANVLTF. CDR3 sequence (DNA): TGTGCCAGCAGCCAAGCGTCTGGGGCCAACGTCCTGACTTTC. The chain has TRBV3-1 (or the pseudogene TRBV3-2) and TRBJ2-6; no firm D call. Deletions cut 1 base from V and 1 base from J, with 2 bases between. Germline assignment: CDR1 LGHDT and CDR2 YNNKEL (reference sequence). The CDR3 contains 14 residues.

This chain links TRBV10-1 with TRBJ2-7; TRBD1 matches 9 bases. The germline CDR1 and CDR2 sequences are WNHNN and SYGVQD (reference sequence). V lost 6 bases and J lost 5; bases outside the gene matches: 11. This CDR3 contains 15 residues. The CDR3 region has the DNA TGCGCCAGCAGATGGGACAGGGCCCATTCCAACGAGCAGTACTTC. As protein: CASRWDRAHSNEQYF.

This rearrangement joins TRBV15 to TRBJ1-5; no clear D. Germline V gene sequence: CDR1 LNHNV, CDR2 YYDKDF (reference sequence). Trimming pared 0 bases from V and 3 bases from J, leaving 6 bases between. The CDR3 extends over 14 amino acids. The CDR3: CATSREGNNQPQHF. The CDR3 nucleotides read TGTGCCACCAGCAGAGAAGGGAACAATCAGCCCCAGCATTTT.

About this clone itself: One end of the junction varies from germline; a read error may be responsible. The rearrangement uses TRBV2 and TRBJ1-1, with D maybe TRBD1 (5 bases). This CDR3 is built from 13 residues. CDR1 is SNHLY, CDR2 FYNNEI, per germline. The CDR3 nucleotides are TGTGCCAGCAGATGGACAAGGAACTCTGAAGCTTTCTTT. This gives the protein CASRWTRNSEAFF.

V is TRBV4-2 and J is TRBJ1-5, with no clear D. Germline lookup yields CDR1 LGHNA and CDR2 YNFKEQ. V was pared by 3 bases and J by 0 bases, with 6 bases between. CDR3 length equals 14 residues. The CDR3 sequence is CASSHQYSNQPQHF. DNA of the CDR3: TGTGCCAGCAGCCATCAATATAGCAATCAGCCCCAGCATTTT.

The chain has TRBV6-5 and TRBJ2-7; D gene ambiguous. This CDR3 contains 14 residues. Germline CDR1 MNHEY, CDR2 SVGAGI. The V and J ends lost 6 bases and 5 bases respectively, with 17 bases between them. DNA of the CDR3: TGTGCCAGCAGCACCTCCCCTTCCACTCACGAGCAGTACTTC. Translated, it gives CASSTSPSTHEQYF.